The rows below give T cell receptor beta chains drawn from one sample of a study of T cells in Graves' hyperthyroidism and ophthalmopathy. MiXCR was run by TCRdb on the multiplex PCR reads, yielding one entry per CDR3 protein. Of 550,000 to 600,000 distinct CDR3 sequences listed, approximately 15% are singletons. Sequences were obtained from blood. These receptors came from a woman under 30 with Graves' ophthalmopathy. Each CDR3 is given with its conserved first and last residue. A D gene is named only where the DNA matches it firmly. Size tells how often a clone was seen (once, few, many) or the class of an expanded clone, and some rows leave it out.

j_gene	v_gene	abundance	d_gene	CDR3nt	CDR3aa
TRBJ1-1	TRBV19	NA	NA	TGTGCCAGTACCTACGGGGGCTTTAACACTGAAGCTTTCTTT	CASTYGGFNTEAFF
TRBJ2-3	TRBV6-1	many	TRBD1	TGTGCCAGCAGTCAGAACCCGGGACAGGGGACTACAGATACGCAGTATTTT	CASSQNPGQGTTDTQYF
TRBJ2-1	TRBV5-1	once	NA	TGCGCCAGCAGCCCCCCGGGACCCAACCAGAGGAATGAGCAGTTCTTC	CASSPPGPNQRNEQFF
TRBJ2-7	TRBV9	many	NA	TGTGCCAGCAGCGTAGACCAGGGTGGGTCCTACGAGCAGTACTTC	CASSVDQGGSYEQYF
TRBJ2-1	TRBV7-9	few	TRBD2	TGTGCCAGCAGCGGCCGCGATAGCGGGCCAATAGAGCAGTTCTTC	CASSGRDSGPIEQFF
TRBJ2-3	TRBV4-3	many	NA	TGCGCCAGCAGCCAACTACGATCCATGGATACGCAGTATTTT	CASSQLRSMDTQYF
TRBJ2-1	TRBV15	NA	TRBD2	TGTGCCACCAGCAGAGCCTATAGCGGGAGATACAATGAGCAGTTCTTC	CATSRAYSGRYNEQFF
TRBJ1-5	TRBV3-1	few	NA	TGTGCCAGCAGTACAGGGTTTAATCAGCCCCAGCATTTT	CASSTGFNQPQHF
TRBJ2-2	TRBV19	NA	NA	TGTGCCAGTAGTATTCGGGGGAGTGGCACCGGGGAGCTGTTTTTT	CASSIRGSGTGELFF
TRBJ1-5	TRBV12-3/TRBV12-4	many	NA	TGTGCCAGCAGTTTAGCCCGGAGCAATCAGCCCCAGCATTTT	CASSLARSNQPQHF
TRBJ2-1	TRBV27	many	NA	TGTGCCAGCACCCCGGGTAGCTCCTACAATGAGCAGTTCTTC	CASTPGSSYNEQFF
TRBJ1-1	TRBV6-1	many	NA	TGTGCCAGCAGTTCGACCGACCGAGGTGCTTTCTTT	CASSSTDRGAFF
TRBJ2-7	TRBV20-1	few	TRBD1	TGCAGTGCCCCCCCCCCCCGACAGGGGGACTACGAGCAGTACTTC	CSAPPPRQGDYEQYF
TRBJ2-1	TRBV7-2	many	NA	TGTGCCAGCAGCTCCACCAATGAGCAGTTCTTC	CASSSTNEQFF
TRBJ2-1	TRBV11-2	many	TRBD1	TGTGCCAGCAGCTTAGTCCCGGGCTCTAGGGGGCGTACGTATGAGCAGTTCTTC	CASSLVPGSRGRTYEQFF
TRBJ2-1	TRBV6-2/TRBV6-3	many	TRBD1	TGTGCCAGCAGCCACGGGACAGGGGAGCTCGATGAGCAGTTCTTC	CASSHGTGELDEQFF
TRBJ2-5	TRBV20-1	many	TRBD2	TGCAGTGCGGAGACTAGCGGGTTCGGGGAGACCCAGTACTTC	CSAETSGFGETQYF
TRBJ1-1	TRBV12-3/TRBV12-4	many	NA	TGTGCCAGCAGTTTATATGAAACTGAAGCTTTCTTT	CASSLYETEAFF
TRBJ1-2	TRBV28	many	NA	TGTGCCAGCACCTCACCCGGCAGGGGATATGGCTACACCTTC	CASTSPGRGYGYTF
TRBJ2-7	TRBV3-1	many	NA	TGTGCCAGCAGCCCCCGGGTTACCTCCTACGAGCAGTACTTC	CASSPRVTSYEQYF
TRBJ2-7	TRBV4-2	few	NA	TGTGCCAGCAGCCAAGGGTGGCCCCCAGCAAGCTCCTACGAGCAGTACTTC	CASSQGWPPASSYEQYF
TRBJ2-3	TRBV5-6	few	NA	TGTGCCAGCAGCTTGGCCTCGGGGCCCATTGAAGGTCGTACGCAGTATTTT	CASSLASGPIEGRTQYF
TRBJ2-3	TRBV24-1	NA	TRBD1	TGTGCCACCAGTGATTTTGCAGGGGGCGCAGATACGCAGTATTTT	CATSDFAGGADTQYF
TRBJ2-3	TRBV20-1	many	NA	TGCAGACCGAGAGGAGGGGCAGATACGCAGTATTTT	CRPRGGADTQYF
TRBJ2-3	TRBV24-1	many	TRBD2	TGTGCCACCAGTGATTTTCTAGCGGGAGGCACAGATACGCAGTATTTT	CATSDFLAGGTDTQYF
TRBJ1-5	TRBV18	NA	TRBD1	TGTGCCAGCTCACCGGGACAGGGGGCTGTCAATCAGCCCCAGCATTTT	CASSPGQGAVNQPQHF
TRBJ2-2	TRBV12-3/TRBV12-4	many	NA	TGTGCCAGCAGCCTCCAACTGGCCGCCGGGGAGCTGTTTTTT	CASSLQLAAGELFF
TRBJ1-1	TRBV27	many	NA	TGTGCCAGCAGTTTTTACGGAATGGGCGTTATGAACACTGAAGCTTTCTTT	CASSFYGMGVMNTEAFF
TRBJ1-1	TRBV30	NA	NA	TGTGCCTGGAGTGCACTCCGAATCCAAGGTGAAGCTTTCTTT	CAWSALRIQGEAFF
TRBJ1-6	TRBV2	many	NA	TGTGCCAGCAGTGAATGGACTCGTAGGTCACCCCTCCACTTT	CASSEWTRRSPLHF
TRBJ1-4	TRBV4-1	few	TRBD1	TGCGCCAGCAGCCGGGACAGGGCTTTTGAAAAACTGTTTTTT	CASSRDRAFEKLFF
TRBJ2-2	TRBV20-1	NA	NA	TGCAGTGCTAGGAGAGGACAGCTCACCGGGGAGCTGTTTTTT	CSARRGQLTGELFF
TRBJ2-1	TRBV15	many	NA	TGTGCCACCAGCAGAGCGCTACAGGGTAATGAGCAGTTCTTC	CATSRALQGNEQFF
TRBJ1-2	TRBV7-9	many	NA	TGTGCCAGCAGCCCTCAGCTTTCAAAAGGAGGACACGGCCCGTTTGGCTACACCTTC	CASSPQLSKGGHGPFGYTF
TRBJ1-1	TRBV5-8	few	TRBD1	TGTGCCAGCAGCTGGGGGACAGGGGGGGGTGAAGCTTTCTTT	CASSWGTGGGEAFF
TRBJ1-1	TRBV7-9	few	NA	TGTGCCAGCAGCTTAGCCTTACAGGGCTGGGGGTCCAACACTGAAGCTTTCTTT	CASSLALQGWGSNTEAFF
TRBJ1-1	TRBV7-2	many	NA	TGTGCCAGCAGCTTAGGTGGGGGAGGCGGCACTGAAGCTTTCTTT	CASSLGGGGGTEAFF
TRBJ2-5	TRBV25-1	few	TRBD2	TGTGCCAGCAGTGCCACTTCTAGCGGGCTTGAGACCCAGTACTTC	CASSATSSGLETQYF
TRBJ1-5	TRBV6-1	many	TRBD1	TGTGCCAGCAGACCCAGACAGGGCCGTCAGCCCCAGCATTTT	CASRPRQGRQPQHF
TRBJ2-5	TRBV7-3	many	NA	TGTGCCAGCAGCTCACCGGACAGAGAGACCCAGTACTTC	CASSSPDRETQYF
TRBJ2-1	TRBV12-3/TRBV12-4	many	NA	TGTGCCAGCAGTGCTCAGGGAGATGAGCAGTTCTTC	CASSAQGDEQFF
TRBJ2-5	TRBV7-9	few	NA	TGTGCCAGCAGCCCCATGGACTTC	CASSPMDF
TRBJ2-7	TRBV7-9	many	TRBD1	TGTGCCAGCAGCCCAGGGTGGGCAGGGGGCGAAGGGTTCTACGAGCAGTACTTC	CASSPGWAGGEGFYEQYF
TRBJ2-1	TRBV6-1	many	TRBD1	TGTGCCAGCAGTTCGGCCCTGACAGGGAACAATGAGCAGTTCTTC	CASSSALTGNNEQFF
TRBJ2-1	TRBV9	many	TRBD2	TGTGCCAGCAGCGTTCCCAGCGGGACTACCTACAATGAGCAGTTCTTC	CASSVPSGTTYNEQFF
TRBJ1-4	TRBV4-2	NA	TRBD1	TGTGCCAGCAGCCAAATACAGGGGAGGAGTGAAAAACTGTTTTTT	CASSQIQGRSEKLFF
TRBJ2-7	TRBV7-2	NA	TRBD2	TGTGCCAGCAGCTTATACCCCGGACTAGCGGGAGGGGCCTACGAGCAGTACTTC	CASSLYPGLAGGAYEQYF
TRBJ2-1	TRBV9	NA	NA	TGTGCCAGCAGCCCCAAAACAATTTCCGCCTACAATGAGCAGTTCTTC	CASSPKTISAYNEQFF
TRBJ1-5	TRBV19	NA	NA	TGTGCCAGTAACCCTCGGGAAGGGTTTGGCAATCAGCCCCAGCATTTT	CASNPREGFGNQPQHF
TRBJ1-1	TRBV11-2	many	TRBD1	TGTGCCAGCAGCTCGTCCAGGGGGTACACTGAAGCTTTCTTT	CASSSSRGYTEAFF
TRBJ2-3	TRBV19	many	NA	TGTGCCAGTAGTCCAGTCGTGGGCACAGATACGCAGTATTTT	CASSPVVGTDTQYF
TRBJ2-7	TRBV20-1	NA	NA	TGCAGTGCTAGAGTGGGGGGCAGGGTGGAGCAGTACTTC	CSARVGGRVEQYF
TRBJ2-7	TRBV20-1	many	TRBD2	TGCAGTGCTACCCCCGGACTAGCGGGAGTGAGAACCCACGAGCAGTACTTC	CSATPGLAGVRTHEQYF
TRBJ2-7	TRBV20-1	few	TRBD2	TGCAGTGCTAGAGATCTTGGGGCAGGGCTAGCGGGGGGTACCGAGCAGTACTTC	CSARDLGAGLAGGTEQYF
TRBJ1-1	TRBV5-1	NA	NA	TGCGCCAGCAGCTTGCCATCAAATCCGACGGTTGAAGCTTTCTTT	CASSLPSNPTVEAFF
TRBJ2-2	TRBV20-1	many	NA	TGCAGTGCACCGCGGACTGCGAACACCGGGGAGCTGTTTTTT	CSAPRTANTGELFF
TRBJ1-1	TRBV12-3/TRBV12-4	NA	NA	TGTGCCAGCATAGGGGGGAACACTGAAGCTTTCTTT	CASIGGNTEAFF
TRBJ2-1	TRBV7-2	many	TRBD2	TGTGCCAGCAGCTTAGCTAGCGGGAGGGTAAGCTCCTACAATGAGCAGTTCTTC	CASSLASGRVSSYNEQFF
TRBJ1-2	TRBV18	many	TRBD1	TGTGCCAGCTCAACCGGGACAGGGGGCCCGGACTATGGCTACACCTTC	CASSTGTGGPDYGYTF